Described below is a single TCR beta chain sequence and its context. This sample was taken from a study of T cell changes during pregnancy in multiple sclerosis. The CDR3 runs 15 residues. Germline CDR1 reads SGHRS; CDR2 reads YFSETQ. V gave up 0 bases and J gave up 5 bases, with 11 bases separating them. Assay used: immunoSEQ multiplex PCR; TCRdb lists only in-frame clones, some missing. The data contain 40,000 to 45,000 clones, 89% of them singletons. The sample in question was CD4+ T cells from peripheral blood mononuclear cells, obtained in the first trimester of pregnancy. This sequence joins TRBV5-1 and TRBJ2-2; D perhaps matches TRBD1 (5 bases). The TCR originated in a female donor with multiple sclerosis, enrolled in a pregnancy study. The CDR3 here is CASSLAGLRTGELFF. As DNA, the CDR3 is TGCGCCAGCAGCTTGGCAGGGCTTCGGACCGGGGAGCTGTTTTTT.